This is a list of T cell receptor beta chains from one sample in a study of blood T cell repertoires in COVID-19. This table comes from immunoSEQ multiplex PCR, and its TCRdb copy is limited to in-frame clones, with some not included. The table has about 77,000 clones, about 88% seen once. Sequences were obtained from peripheral blood. The receptors stem from a woman aged 80 or over with active or convalescent COVID-19. The CDR3 runs from the conserved cysteine through the conserved F or W. The D gene is left open where the match is weak. The size of a clone is reported for some rows only, either as once, few or many, or as a class for expanded clones.

j_call	clone_size	v_call	d_call	cdr3_aa	cdr3_nt
TRBJ2-7	.	TRBV18	.	CASSPLNRDYEQYF	TGTGCCAGCTCACCACTGAACAGGGACTACGAGCAGTACTTC
TRBJ2-7	.	TRBV7-2	.	CASSSFGGEQYF	TGTGCCAGCAGCTCATTCGGGGGCGAGCAGTACTTC
TRBJ2-1	.	TRBV28	TRBD2	CASSSSGGIPLTYNEQFF	TGTGCCAGCAGTTCTAGCGGGGGGATCCCCCTAACCTACAATGAGCAGTTCTTC
TRBJ2-3	.	TRBV19	.	CASNHPTVYSTQYF	TGTGCCAGTAACCATCCCACTGTTTATTCTACGCAGTATTTT
TRBJ2-3	.	TRBV5-1	.	CASSLSGGQDTQYF	TGCGCCAGCAGCTTATCAGGGGGGCAAGATACGCAGTATTTT
TRBJ2-3	.	TRBV24-1	TRBD1	CATSDFLGQGIIDTQYF	TGTGCCACCAGTGATTTCCTGGGACAGGGGATCATAGATACGCAGTATTTT
TRBJ2-3	.	TRBV25-1	.	CASSSASGTDTQYF	TGTGCCAGCTCCAGCGCCAGCGGCACAGATACGCAGTATTTT
TRBJ2-3	.	TRBV18	.	CASSLLDTTSTDTQYF	TGTGCCAGCTCCCTCTTAGACACGACCAGCACAGATACGCAGTATTTT
TRBJ2-4	.	TRBV7-2	.	CASSPQGLAKNIQYF	TGTGCCAGCAGCCCACAGGGTCTAGCCAAAAACATTCAGTACTTC
TRBJ1-4	.	TRBV4-3	.	CASRPDGQGTTNEKLFF	TGCGCCAGCAGGCCCGACGGCCAGGGAACAACTAATGAAAAACTGTTTTTT
TRBJ2-3	.	TRBV5-1	.	CASSLVPTTVDTQYF	TGCGCCAGCAGCTTGGTGCCGACTACAGTGGATACGCAGTATTTT
TRBJ1-5	.	TRBV7-9	TRBD1	CASSLGTDRPSNQPQHF	TGTGCCAGCAGCTTAGGCACGGACAGGCCTAGCAATCAGCCCCAGCATTTT
TRBJ2-5	once	TRBV28	.	CASRPRTGRGSETQYF	TGTGCCAGCAGACCCCGTACAGGGAGAGGTTCGGAGACCCAGTACTTC
TRBJ2-7	.	TRBV9	TRBD1	CASSGPGTGRSEQYF	TGTGCCAGCAGCGGACCCGGGACAGGGAGAAGCGAGCAGTACTTC
TRBJ1-5	.	TRBV7-9	.	CASSPRGGVQPQHF	TGTGCCAGCAGTCCTCGGGGGGGCGTGCAGCCCCAGCATTTT
TRBJ2-7	.	TRBV28	.	CASSLGQFATYEQYF	TGTGCCAGCAGCCTCGGACAGTTTGCGACCTACGAGCAGTACTTC
TRBJ2-2	.	TRBV9	.	CASSVAAARGLRELFF	TGTGCCAGCAGCGTAGCGGCAGCCCGCGGGCTCAGGGAGCTGTTTTTT
TRBJ1-3	.	TRBV10-2	.	CASSESGRAAGNTIYF	TGCGCCAGCAGTGAGTCGGGCAGGGCGGCCGGAAACACCATATATTTT
TRBJ1-5	.	TRBV21-1	.	CASSKGVTGGIQPQHF	TGTGCCAGCAGCAAAGGGGTGACAGGGGGTATCCAGCCCCAGCATTTT
TRBJ2-5	.	TRBV6-2/TRBV6-3	TRBD2	CASSSWTSEETQYF	TGTGCCAGCAGTTCTTGGACTAGCGAGGAGACCCAGTACTTC
TRBJ2-7	.	TRBV19	TRBD1	CASSIGDRGLVEQYF	TGTGCCAGTAGTATAGGGGACAGGGGCTTGGTGGAGCAGTACTTC
TRBJ2-7	.	TRBV7-9	.	CASSLAEPYEQYF	TGTGCCAGCAGCTTAGCGGAGCCGTACGAGCAGTACTTC
TRBJ2-7	.	TRBV6-5	.	CASSVIMGGSYEQYF	TGTGCCAGCAGCGTAATTATGGGGGGATCCTACGAGCAGTACTTC
TRBJ1-1	.	TRBV30	.	CAWSPGGPTEAFF	TGTGCCTGGAGTCCCGGGGGGCCCACTGAAGCTTTCTTT
TRBJ2-1	.	TRBV4-2	.	CASSQVTSSYNEQFF	TGTGCCAGCAGCCAAGTAACCAGCTCCTACAATGAGCAGTTCTTC
TRBJ2-7	.	TRBV9	TRBD2	CASSVGGGSEQYF	TGTGCCAGCAGCGTAGGCGGGGGGAGCGAGCAGTACTTC
TRBJ1-2	.	TRBV5-4	.	CASLQAPGQSYTF	TGTGCCAGCCTCCAAGCCCCAGGCCAGAGCTACACCTTC
TRBJ2-3	.	TRBV6-5	.	CASSYSSSTDTQYF	TGTGCCAGCAGTTACTCGTCTAGCACAGATACGCAGTATTTT